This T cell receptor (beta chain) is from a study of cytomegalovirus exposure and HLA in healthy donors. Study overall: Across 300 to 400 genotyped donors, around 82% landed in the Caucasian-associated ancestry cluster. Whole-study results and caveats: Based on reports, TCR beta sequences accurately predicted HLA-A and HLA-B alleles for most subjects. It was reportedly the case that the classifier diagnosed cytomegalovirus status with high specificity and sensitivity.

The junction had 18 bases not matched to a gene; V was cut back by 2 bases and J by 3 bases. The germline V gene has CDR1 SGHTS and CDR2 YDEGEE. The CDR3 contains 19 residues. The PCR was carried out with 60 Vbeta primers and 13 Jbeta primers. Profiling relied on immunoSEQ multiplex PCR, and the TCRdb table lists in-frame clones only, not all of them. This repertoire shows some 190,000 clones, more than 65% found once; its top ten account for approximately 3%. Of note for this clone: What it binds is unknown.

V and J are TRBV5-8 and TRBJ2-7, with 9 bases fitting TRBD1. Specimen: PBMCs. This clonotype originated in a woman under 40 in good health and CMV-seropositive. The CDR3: CASSFPFGTGTRVIYEQYF. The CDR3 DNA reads TGTGCCAGCAGCTTTCCGTTCGGGACAGGGACCCGAGTCATCTACGAGCAGTACTTC.